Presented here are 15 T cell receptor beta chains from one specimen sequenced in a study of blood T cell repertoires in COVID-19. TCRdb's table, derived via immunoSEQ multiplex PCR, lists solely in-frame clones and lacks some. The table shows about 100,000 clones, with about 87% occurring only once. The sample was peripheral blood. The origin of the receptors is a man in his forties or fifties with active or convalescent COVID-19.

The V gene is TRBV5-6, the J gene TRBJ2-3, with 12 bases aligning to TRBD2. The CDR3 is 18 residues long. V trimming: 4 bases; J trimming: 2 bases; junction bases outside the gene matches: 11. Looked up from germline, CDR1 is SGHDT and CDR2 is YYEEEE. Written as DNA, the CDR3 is TGTGCCAGCAGCCCCGGACTAGCGGGAACACTACCCACAGATACGCAGTATTTT. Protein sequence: CASSPGLAGTLPTDTQYF.

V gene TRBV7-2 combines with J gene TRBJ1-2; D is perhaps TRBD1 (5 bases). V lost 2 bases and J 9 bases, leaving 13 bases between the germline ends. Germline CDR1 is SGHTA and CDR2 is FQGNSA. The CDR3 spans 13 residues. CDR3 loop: CASSLRGSQRYTF. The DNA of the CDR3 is TGTGCCAGCAGCTTAAGGGGAAGCCAGCGCTACACCTTC.

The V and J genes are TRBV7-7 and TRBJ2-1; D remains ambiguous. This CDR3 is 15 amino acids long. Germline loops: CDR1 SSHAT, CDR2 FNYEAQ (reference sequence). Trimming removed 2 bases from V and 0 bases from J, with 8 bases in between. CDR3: CASSLILGSYNEQFF. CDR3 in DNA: TGTGCCAGCAGCTTAATTCTAGGCTCCTACAATGAGCAGTTCTTC.

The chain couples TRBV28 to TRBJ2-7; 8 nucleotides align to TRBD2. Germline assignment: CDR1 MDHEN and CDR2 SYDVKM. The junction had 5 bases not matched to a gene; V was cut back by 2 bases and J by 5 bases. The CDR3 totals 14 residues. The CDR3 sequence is CASSLRTSLHEQYF. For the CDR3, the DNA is TGTGCCAGCAGTTTAAGGACTAGCCTTCACGAGCAGTACTTC.

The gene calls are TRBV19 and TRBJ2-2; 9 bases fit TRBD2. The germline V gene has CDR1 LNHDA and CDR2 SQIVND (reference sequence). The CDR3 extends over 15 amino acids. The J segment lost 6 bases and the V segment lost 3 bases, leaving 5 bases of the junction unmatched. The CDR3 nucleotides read TGTGCCAGTAGTATGGTAGCGGGAGTGTCCGGGGAGCTGTTTTTT. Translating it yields CASSMVAGVSGELFF.

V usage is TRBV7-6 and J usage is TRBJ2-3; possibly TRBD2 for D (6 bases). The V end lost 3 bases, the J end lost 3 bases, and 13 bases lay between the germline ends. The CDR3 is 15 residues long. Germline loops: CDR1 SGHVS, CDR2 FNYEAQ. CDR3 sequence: CASSLASVPTDTQYF. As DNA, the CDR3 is TGTGCCAGCAGCTTGGCTAGCGTACCTACAGATACGCAGTATTTT.

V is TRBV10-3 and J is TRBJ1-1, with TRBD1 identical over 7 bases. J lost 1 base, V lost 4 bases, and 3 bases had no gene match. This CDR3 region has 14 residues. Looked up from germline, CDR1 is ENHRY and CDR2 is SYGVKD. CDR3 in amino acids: CAISGDRRNTEAFF. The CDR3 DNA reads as TGTGCCATCAGTGGGGACAGACGGAACACTGAAGCTTTCTTT.

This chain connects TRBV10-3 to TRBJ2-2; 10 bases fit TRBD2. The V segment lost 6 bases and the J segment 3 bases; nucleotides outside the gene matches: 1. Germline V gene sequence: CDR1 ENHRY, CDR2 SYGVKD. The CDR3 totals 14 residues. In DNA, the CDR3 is TGTGCCATCAGGGGGACTAGCGACACCGGGGAGCTGTTTTTT. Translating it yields CAIRGTSDTGELFF.

CDR3 in DNA: TGTGCCAGCAGTCCTGGTGCGGGACTAGCGGGATACTACGAGCAGTACTTC. This encodes CASSPGAGLAGYYEQYF. The J gene is TRBJ2-7, the V gene TRBV28, with 13 bases identical to TRBD2. Germline V gene lookup returns CDR1 MDHEN and CDR2 SYDVKM. This CDR3 region has 17 residues. Trimming cost V 5 bases and J 3 bases; bases outside gene matches: 10.

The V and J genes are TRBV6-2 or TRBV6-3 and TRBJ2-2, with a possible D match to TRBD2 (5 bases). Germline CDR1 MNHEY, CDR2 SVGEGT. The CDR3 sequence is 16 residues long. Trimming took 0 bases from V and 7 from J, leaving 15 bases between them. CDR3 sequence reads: CASSYSKVASVGELFF. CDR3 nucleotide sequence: TGTGCCAGCAGTTACTCGAAGGTAGCGAGCGTCGGGGAGCTGTTTTTT.

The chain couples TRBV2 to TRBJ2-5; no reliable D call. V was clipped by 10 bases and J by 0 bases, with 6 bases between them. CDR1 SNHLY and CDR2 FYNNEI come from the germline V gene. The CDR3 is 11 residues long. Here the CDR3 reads CANDYQETQYF. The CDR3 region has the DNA TGTGCCAATGACTACCAAGAGACCCAGTACTTC.

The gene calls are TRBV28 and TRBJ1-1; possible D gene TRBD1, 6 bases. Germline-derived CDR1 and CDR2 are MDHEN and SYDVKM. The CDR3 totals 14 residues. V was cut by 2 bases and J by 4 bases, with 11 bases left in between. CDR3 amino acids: CASSLGQGLTEAFF. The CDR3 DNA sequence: TGTGCCAGCAGTTTAGGGCAGGGGCTCACTGAAGCTTTCTTT.

The CDR3 DNA sequence: TGCAGCGTTTCCCCAACGGACACCTATGGCTACACCTTC. This translates into CSVSPTDTYGYTF. This sequence joins TRBV29-1 and TRBJ1-2; tentative D call: TRBD1 (5 bases). V shed 5 bases and J shed 4 bases, with 14 bases lying between them. The CDR3 contains 13 residues. Germline lookup yields CDR1 SQVTM and CDR2 ANQGSEA.

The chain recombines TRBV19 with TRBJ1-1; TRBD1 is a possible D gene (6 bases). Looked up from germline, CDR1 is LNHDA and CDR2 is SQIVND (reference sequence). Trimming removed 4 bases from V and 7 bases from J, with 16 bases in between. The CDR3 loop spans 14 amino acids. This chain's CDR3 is CASSTPQGSVEAFF. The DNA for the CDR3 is TGTGCCAGTAGTACGCCACAGGGCTCCGTTGAAGCTTTCTTT.

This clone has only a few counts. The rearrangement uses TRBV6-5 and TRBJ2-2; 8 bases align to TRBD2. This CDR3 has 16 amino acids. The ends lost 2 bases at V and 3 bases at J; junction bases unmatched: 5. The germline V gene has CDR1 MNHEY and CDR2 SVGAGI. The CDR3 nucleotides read TGTGCCAGCAGTTACAGCGGGAGCTGGGACACCGGGGAGCTGTTTTTT. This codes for CASSYSGSWDTGELFF.